This entry is about one T cell receptor (beta chain). Recruits, aged about 18 to 100 years, lived in about two dozen US areas. This CDR3 spans 15 amino acids. The ends were cut back, 3 bases at V and 4 bases at J, with 13 bases in the middle. Germline CDR1 is KGHSH and CDR2 is LQKENI. The data derive from a study of blood T cell repertoires in COVID-19. Study summary: Researchers got acute and convalescent COVID-19 samples from the United States, Italy and Spain.

Using immunoSEQ multiplex PCR, the repertoire was profiled, and TCRdb retains in-frame clones only, with some absent. The profile covers 450,000 to 500,000 clones, with approximately 90% appearing a single time and about 0.75% taken by the ten largest. Material: PBMCs or T cells enriched from blood (not recorded which). The TCR originated in a young woman who had recovered from COVID-19. V and J are TRBV18 and TRBJ1-5; D gene ambiguous. CDR3 sequence: CASSPTGAGNQPQHF. In DNA form, the CDR3 reads TGTGCCAGCTCACCGACTGGAGCCGGAAATCAGCCCCAGCATTTT.